The clone carrying this T cell receptor (beta chain) was counted a few times. An end of the junction differs from the germline gene, which may be a read error. This CDR3 region has 14 residues. Germline-derived CDR1 and CDR2 are SGHVS and FQNEAQ. This specimen comes from a study of regulatory T cells in long-lasting Graves disease. The time point was: newly diagnosed GD, antithyroid drugs for less than 3 months. PBMCs provided the RNA from which the TCR library was made. Sequencing libraries for TCR beta were prepared with iRepertoire HTBI primers and Arm-PCR of CDR3 regions. MiXCR, applied by TCRdb to the multiplex PCR reads, yields one record per CDR3 protein. The data show about 470,000 distinct CDR3 sequences, with around 14% seen just once and 16% held by the top ten. In addition, the sample was reused for a study of T cells in Graves' hyperthyroidism and ophthalmopathy. That study reports: Hyperthyroidism patients were newly diagnosed, had disease duration under 2 months, and were aged 18 to 65 years.

Sequenced here: peripheral blood mononuclear cells (PBMCs), sampled at new diagnosis, from a patient treated with antithyroid drugs. This chain connects TRBV7-8 to TRBJ2-7; D might be TRBD2 (5 bases). The TCR sequence derives from a woman aged 25 to 39 with Graves disease. CDR3 loop: CAGSLGGASYEQYF. CDR3 nucleotide sequence: TGTGCCGGCAGCTTAGGAGGAGCATCCTACGAGCAGTACTTT.